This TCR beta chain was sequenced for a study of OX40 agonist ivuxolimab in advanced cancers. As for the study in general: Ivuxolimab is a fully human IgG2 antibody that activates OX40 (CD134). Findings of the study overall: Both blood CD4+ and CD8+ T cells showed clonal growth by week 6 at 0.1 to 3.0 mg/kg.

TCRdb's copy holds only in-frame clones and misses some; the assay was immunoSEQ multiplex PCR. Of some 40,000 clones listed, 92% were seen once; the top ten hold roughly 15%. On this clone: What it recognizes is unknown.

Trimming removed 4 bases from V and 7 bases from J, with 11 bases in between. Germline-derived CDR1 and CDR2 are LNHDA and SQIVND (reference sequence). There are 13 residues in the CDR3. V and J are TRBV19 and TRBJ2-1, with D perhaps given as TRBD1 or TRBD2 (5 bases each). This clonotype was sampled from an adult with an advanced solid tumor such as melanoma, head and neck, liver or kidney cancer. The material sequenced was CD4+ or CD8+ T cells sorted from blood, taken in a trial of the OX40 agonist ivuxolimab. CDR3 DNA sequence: TGTGCCAGTAGTACGGGACGGGTGAATGAGCAGTTCTTC. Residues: CASSTGRVNEQFF.